Detailed here is one TCR beta chain. Its cognate antigen is unknown. The source of the sample is a study of cytomegalovirus exposure and HLA in healthy donors. Whole-study results and caveats: Excluded: some indistinguishable V segments such as TRBV6-2 and TRBV6-3. In a later analysis, HLA-associated TCR beta chains were more clonally expanded than equally common others. Cytomegalovirus association was listed for around 180 TCR beta chains. It was likely that a cluster of highly shared sequence variants was a sequencing artifact.

The PCR was carried out with 60 Vbeta primers and 13 Jbeta primers. Sequenced by immunoSEQ multiplex PCR; TCRdb stores in-frame clones only, minus some. The sample contains 130,000 to 150,000 clones, 84% of which appear only once. The germline gives CDR1 SEHNR, CDR2 FQNEAQ (reference sequence). Trimming cost V 1 base and J 5 bases, with 12 bases left between them. This CDR3 has 14 amino acids. This chain joins TRBV7-9 and TRBJ2-7, with D possibly TRBD2 on 5 matching bases. The TCR sequence derives from a boy aged 2-15 years in good health and CMV-seronegative. The sequencing sample was made of PBMCs. In nucleotides, the CDR3 is TGTGCCAGCAGCTTAGTTGATAGCGAAAACGAGCAGTACTTC. This encodes CASSLVDSENEQYF. The entire variable domain, with the rest obtained from reference TRBV7-9 and TRBJ2-7, is as follows: DTGVSQNPRHKITKRGQNVTFRCDPISEHNRLYWYRQTLGQGPEFLTYFQNEAQLEKSRLLSDRFSAERPKGSFSTLEIQRTEQGDSAMYLCASSLVDSENEQYFGPGTRLTVT.